This TCR beta chain was captured in a study of beta chain features in type 1 diabetes. General study findings and limits: VDJ junctions in type 1 diabetes patients carried more deletions and fewer insertions. There was a moderate but significant shortening of TCRB CDR3s in all four CD4+ subsets of Type 1 diabetes patients. Sequencing used cDNA, and cells with high TCR expression could therefore be over-represented.

The V end was cut by 3 bases, the J end by 3 bases, with 15 bases between. Per the germline V gene, CDR1 is SGHDT and CDR2 is YYEEEE. There are 15 residues in the CDR3. cDNA synthesis used the whole RNA isolate, giving expressed TCRB sequences. Some 4 million reads were obtained on average from naive, central memory and regulatory T cell samples. The table came from immunoSEQ multiplex PCR; TCRdb's copy has only in-frame clones and leaves some out. This table has 300,000 to 400,000 clones, 7% to 10% appearing once. The sample holds a few counts of this clone. The antigen is not known. The source of this sequence is a man aged 25-40 years with type 1 diabetes. The specimen sequenced was central memory CD4+ T cells from blood. The chain is built from TRBV5-6 and TRBJ1-2, with D unresolved. CDR3 in amino acids: CASSSAPDLDYGYTF. CDR3 in DNA: TGTGCCAGCAGCTCCGCACCGGACCTTGACTATGGCTACACCTTC.